These 10 T cell receptor beta chains share one sample of origin, sequenced in a study of T cell responses to AZD1222 COVID-19 vaccine. TCRdb's table, derived via immunoSEQ multiplex PCR, lists solely in-frame clones and lacks some. The repertoire holds over 150,000 clones, with about nine tenths as singletons. This sample comprised peripheral blood, obtained on day 0 of AZD1222 vaccination. These receptors all stem from an adult in good health.

This clone has a single count. J is TRBJ2-7 and V is TRBV6-5; D unresolved. The CDR3 has 14 residues. Germline loops: CDR1 MNHEY, CDR2 SVGAGI. Trimming took off 2 bases at V and 5 bases at J, with 13 bases between the two ends. CDR3 coding DNA: TGTGCCAGCAGTTACGTCGGCGGAATGGACGAGCAGTACTTC. It is translated as CASSYVGGMDEQYF.

The chain combines TRBV4-3 with TRBJ1-2, with D tentatively TRBD1 (5 bases). Germline loops: CDR1 LGHNA, CDR2 YSLEER. The CDR3 is 15 amino acids. The ends were cut back, 0 bases at V and 7 bases at J, with 15 bases in the middle. The CDR3 nucleotides read TGCGCCAGCAGCCAAGATGATGGGGGGTCGAGTGGCTACACCTTC. This translates into CASSQDDGGSSGYTF.

The chain employs TRBV5-4 and TRBJ2-2; D remains unclear. The CDR3 contains 15 residues. CDR1 is SGHNT and CDR2 is YYREEE in the germline V gene (reference sequence). Between the trimmed V and J ends, which lost 0 bases and 0 bases, there was a span of 6 bases. The CDR3 loop reads CASSLARANTGELFF. The CDR3 DNA reads TGTGCCAGCAGCTTGGCGCGAGCGAACACCGGGGAGCTGTTTTTT.

The chain recombines TRBV9 with TRBJ2-5; TRBD2 aligns across 7 bases. Trimming cost V 6 bases and J 4 bases; bases outside gene matches: 12. The CDR3 runs 15 residues. Germline CDR1 is SGDLS and CDR2 is YYNGEE. The CDR3 loop is CASTRASGSRETQYF. DNA for the CDR3: TGTGCCAGCACAAGGGCTAGCGGTTCAAGAGAGACCCAGTACTTC. Filled out from reference TRBV9 and TRBJ2-5, the complete variable domain reads DSGVTQTPKHLITATGQRVTLRCSPRSGDLSVYWYQQSLDQGLQFLIQYYNGEERAKGNILERFSAQQFPDLHSELNLSSLELGDSALYFCASTRASGSRETQYFGPGTRLLVL.

Here the CDR3 reads CASSRQGYQPQHF. The CDR3 region has the DNA TGTGCCAGCAGTCGACAGGGGTATCAGCCCCAGCATTTT. The chain uses TRBV2 and TRBJ1-5; 8 bases map to TRBD1. V was pared by 5 bases and J by 5 bases, with 2 bases of the junction left unmatched. The length of the CDR3 is 13 residues. CDR1 SNHLY and CDR2 FYNNEI come from the germline V gene.

This clone was recorded a few times. V and J are TRBV25-1 and TRBJ2-2; the D gene is possibly TRBD2 (6 bases). This CDR3 has 16 amino acids. Between the trimmed V and J ends, which lost 3 bases and 3 bases, there was a span of 14 bases. Germline V lookup: CDR1 MGHDK, CDR2 SYGVNS. The CDR3 sequence: CASSDWGGGYTGELFF. Here the CDR3 DNA reads TGTGCCAGCAGTGATTGGGGAGGAGGTTACACCGGGGAGCTGTTTTTT.

This chain connects TRBV25-1 to TRBJ1-2; D remains ambiguous. Trimming left V 3 bases short and J 8 bases short, with 7 bases between. This CDR3 has 11 amino acids. The germline gives CDR1 MGHDK, CDR2 SYGVNS. CDR3 loop: CASSEIGGYTF. The CDR3 DNA is TGTGCCAGCAGTGAGATAGGAGGCTACACCTTC.

The V call is TRBV5-4, the J call TRBJ2-5, with D perhaps TRBD2 (6 bases). Germline-derived CDR1 and CDR2 are SGHNT and YYREEE (reference sequence). The V end was cut by 3 bases, the J end by 5 bases, with 20 bases between. This CDR3 has 16 amino acids. For the CDR3, the DNA is TGTGCCAGCAGCTCTCTGGGTGGGGGGACGGTTGAGACCCAGTACTTC. It codes for CASSSLGGGTVETQYF.

The rearrangement uses TRBV9 and TRBJ2-7; 9 nucleotides match TRBD1. V lost 3 bases and J lost 3; bases outside the gene matches: 7. The CDR3 covers 15 residues. The germline V gene has CDR1 SGDLS and CDR2 YYNGEE. CDR3 DNA sequence: TGTGCCAGCAGCGCGGGACAGGGCCCCCTCTACGAGCAGTACTTC. Its translation is CASSAGQGPLYEQYF.

The chain employs TRBV4-1 and TRBJ1-2; D is ambiguous. Germline V gene sequence: CDR1 MGHRA, CDR2 YSYEKL. Deletions cut 0 bases from V and 4 bases from J, with 12 bases between. The CDR3 sequence is 15 residues long. The CDR3 DNA reads TGCGCCAGCAGCCAAGACGCGACACTTCCCTATGGCTACACCTTC. Its translation: CASSQDATLPYGYTF.